Included here is one T cell receptor (beta chain) sequence, with context. Original processing methods: Estimation of nucleated cell counts was performed using reference gene primer amplification. Repertoires were generated with immunoSEQ multiplex PCR, while TCRdb's copy carries only in-frame clones and drops some. The D gene and trimming were derived from the DNA, and the V and J assignments and clone size from that table. Of approximately 300,000 clones in the sample, around 86% are singletons; the top ten hold approximately 5.2%. This sample was included in a study of blood T cell repertoires in COVID-19. In terms of age and location, participants ranged from roughly 18 to 100 years and lived in about 25 US areas. Germline CDR1 SGHTA, CDR2 FQGNSA. V lost 0 bases, J lost 4 bases, and 10 bases lay in between. This CDR3 spans 16 amino acids.

This clonotype was obtained from a man aged 60 to 69 who had recovered from COVID-19. The specimen sequenced was PBMCs or T cells enriched from blood (not recorded which). The genes are TRBV7-2 and TRBJ1-6; unclear D gene. The CDR3 region has the DNA TGTGCCAGCAGCTTAGCGGTCGTCGGTTATAATTCACCCCTCCACTTT. Translation: CASSLAVVGYNSPLHF.